These 6 T cell receptor beta chains came from one sample sequenced in a study of CD8+CD57+ T cells in acquired aplastic anemia. Genomic DNA served as template for TCR beta VDJ and CDR3 profiling. TCRdb re-derived calls from the reads in MiXCR, one entry per CDR3 protein. The sample records 150,000 to 200,000 distinct CDR3 sequences, roughly 45% being singletons. Input material: sorted CD4+, CD8+, or CD8+CD57+ T cells (not recorded which) from PBMCs. These receptors all come from a human donor in good health.

This clonotype has a count of ten or more. This chain joins TRBV29-1 and TRBJ1-5; D is ambiguous. Germline V CDR1 and CDR2: SQVTM, ANQGSEA. Trimming shortened V by 6 bases and J by 3 bases, and 15 bases separated the two germline ends. The CDR3 runs to 14 residues. CDR3 DNA: TGCAGCGTGAGTTCTGGCACATACAATCAGCCCCAGCATTTT. Residues: CSVSSGTYNQPQHF.

At least ten counts were recorded for this clonotype. This chain connects TRBV5-1 to TRBJ1-1; a possible D gene is TRBD1 (6 bases). Germline CDR1 is SGHRS and CDR2 is YFSETQ. The V and J ends lost 1 base and 5 bases respectively, with 21 bases between them. The CDR3 runs to 17 residues. CDR3 loop: CASSLYGEGVRGTEAFF. The CDR3 DNA reads TGCGCCAGCAGCTTGTACGGGGAGGGGGTGCGGGGAACTGAAGCTTTCTTT.

This clonotype was recorded at least ten times. V is TRBV5-6 and J is TRBJ1-1; D ambiguous. V was pared by 0 bases and J by 0 bases, with 9 bases between. Germline V gene data show CDR1 as SGHDT and CDR2 as YYEEEE. This CDR3 is 15 amino acids long. This CDR3 is CASSLVVPMNTEAFF. Written as DNA, the CDR3 is TGTGCCAGCAGCTTGGTCGTACCGATGAACACTGAAGCTTTCTTT.

The V gene is TRBV7-2, the J gene TRBJ2-5; perhaps D is TRBD1 or TRBD2 (6 bases each). This CDR3 has 13 amino acids. V lost 6 bases to trimming and J lost 5 bases, with 13 bases between them. Germline assignment: CDR1 SGHTA and CDR2 FQGNSA. CDR3 sequence (DNA): TGTGCCAGCAGGTCGGGGGCCCGTGAGACCCAGTACTTC. It specifies CASRSGARETQYF.

In DNA, the CDR3 is TGTGCCAGCGGCTCCCAGGGGGACAATGAGCAGTTCTTC. Its translation: CASGSQGDNEQFF. This rearrangement joins TRBV7-6 to TRBJ2-1; 7 nucleotides match TRBD1. The CDR3 spans 13 residues. CDR1 and CDR2 from the germline V gene are SGHVS and FNYEAQ. The ends lost 8 bases at V and 5 bases at J; junction bases unmatched: 6.

Comments on this clonotype: Germline is not matched at one junction end, which may reflect a read error. The chain's CDR3 is CASGLGWGETQYF. Here the CDR3 DNA reads TGCGCCAGCGGCTTAGGTTGGGGAGAGACCCAGTACTTC. V gene TRBV11-2 combines with J gene TRBJ2-5; D possibly corresponds to TRBD2 (5 bases). The germline V gene encodes CDR1 SGHAT and CDR2 FQNNGV. The CDR3 extends over 13 amino acids.